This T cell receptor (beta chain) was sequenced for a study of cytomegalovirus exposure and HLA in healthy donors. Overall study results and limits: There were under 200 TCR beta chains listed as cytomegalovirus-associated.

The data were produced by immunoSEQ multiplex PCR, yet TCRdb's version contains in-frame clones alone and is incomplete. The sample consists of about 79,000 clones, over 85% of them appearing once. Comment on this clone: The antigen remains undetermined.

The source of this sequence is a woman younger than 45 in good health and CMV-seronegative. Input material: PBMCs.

The CDR3, as DNA: TGTGCCAGCAGCCGATCCGGGACAGGGAACACTGAAGCTTTCTTT. Protein product: CASSRSGTGNTEAFF. The chain is built from TRBV7-3 and TRBJ1-1, with 8 nucleotides matching TRBD1. V gave up 5 bases and J gave up 1 base; unmatched junction bases: 6. CDR3 size: 15 residues. The germline V gene has CDR1 SGHTA and CDR2 FQGTGA. The variable domain in full, with the rest retrieved from reference TRBV7-3 and TRBJ1-1, is GAGVSQTPSNKVTEKGKYVELRCDPISGHTALYWYRQSLGQGPEFLIYFQGTGAADDSGLPNDRFFAVRPEGSVSTLKIQRTERGDSAVYLCASSRSGTGNTEAFFGQGTRLTVV.